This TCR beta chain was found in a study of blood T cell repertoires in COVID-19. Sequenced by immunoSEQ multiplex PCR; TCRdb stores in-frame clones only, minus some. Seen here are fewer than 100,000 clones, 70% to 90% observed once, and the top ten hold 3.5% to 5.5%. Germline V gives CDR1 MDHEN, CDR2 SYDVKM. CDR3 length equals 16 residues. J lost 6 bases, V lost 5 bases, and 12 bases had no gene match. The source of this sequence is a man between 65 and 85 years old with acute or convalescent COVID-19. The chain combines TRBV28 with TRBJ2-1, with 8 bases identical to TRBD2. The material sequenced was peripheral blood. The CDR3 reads CASSPTGTRLSNEQFF. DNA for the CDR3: TGTGCCAGCAGTCCGACCGGGACTAGGCTCTCCAATGAGCAGTTCTTC.